This paragraph covers one TCR beta chain sequence. These data are taken from a study of CD8+ T cells in alopecia areata. On the study more broadly: It was oral tofacitinib, at 5 to 10 mg twice daily, that treated patients received.

Germline V gene lookup returns CDR1 MNHEY and CDR2 SVGAGI. The V end was cut by 2 bases, the J end by 5 bases, with 15 bases between. The CDR3 length is 15 residues. Extracted RNA was reverse transcribed, and the resulting cDNA served as sequencing template. Assay: immunoSEQ multiplex PCR; the TCRdb copy retains only in-frame clones and omits some. The sample holds 100,000 to 150,000 clones; roughly 61% are singletons and the top ten take 4.5%. The sequence was collected from a human donor with alopecia areata. This specimen consisted of CD4+ T cells sorted from blood, obtained at week 0. The V call is TRBV6-5, the J call TRBJ2-5; weak D call: TRBD2 (5 bases). CDR3 amino acids: CASSYTEGSWETQYF. CDR3 DNA: TGTGCCAGCAGTTACACGGAAGGGAGCTGGGAGACCCAGTACTTC.